This T cell receptor (beta chain) is drawn from a study of human T cells and chemical hapten exposure. The study's findings and limits: Compared with pre-sensitization or healthy control sets, expanded TCRs clustered more.

CDR3 length: 13 amino acids. From germline, CDR1 is SGDLS and CDR2 YYNGEE. V was trimmed by 0 bases and J by 2 bases, leaving 5 bases between them. Time point indicated: pre-sensitization, week 0. The treatment is: therapeutic diphenylcyclopropenone sensitization with weekly scalp DPC. This clonotype was found many times. Antigen specificity is unknown. Original methodology: Per-sample TCR counts ranged from about 23,224 to 750,000, median around 88,000. From the RACE reads, TCRdb called clonotypes with MiXCR, one entry per CDR3 protein. TCRdb, not the authors, supplied the V and J calls. The sample gives about 40,000 distinct CDR3 sequences, 8% to 11% of which show up once; about 6.5% is in the top ten.

The material sequenced was whole blood, taken in connection with sensitization to the hapten diphenylcyclopropenone (DPC). The clonotype was recovered from a man aged 25 to 40 with alopecia areata. Some clones in this sample may be carry-over from other donors' samples. V gene TRBV9 combines with J gene TRBJ1-1; unclear D gene. CDR3 DNA sequence: TGTGCCAGCAGCGTAGCTGATAACACTGAAGCTTTCTTT. Translated, it gives CASSVADNTEAFF.